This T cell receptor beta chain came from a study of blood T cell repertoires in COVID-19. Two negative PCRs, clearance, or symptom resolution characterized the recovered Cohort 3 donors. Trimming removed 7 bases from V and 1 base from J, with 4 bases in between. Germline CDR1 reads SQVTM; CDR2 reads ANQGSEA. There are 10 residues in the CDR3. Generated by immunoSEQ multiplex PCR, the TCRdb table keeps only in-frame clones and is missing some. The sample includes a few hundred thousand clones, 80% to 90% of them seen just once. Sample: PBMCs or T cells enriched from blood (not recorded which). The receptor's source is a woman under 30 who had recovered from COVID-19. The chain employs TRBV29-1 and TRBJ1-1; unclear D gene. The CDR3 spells CSGRNTEAFF. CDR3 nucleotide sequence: TGCAGCGGCAGGAACACTGAAGCTTTCTTT. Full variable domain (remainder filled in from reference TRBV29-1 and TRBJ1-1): SAVISQKPSRDICQRGTSLTIQCQVDSQVTMMFWYRQQPGQSLTLIATANQGSEATYESGFVIDKFPISRPNLTFSTLTVSNMSPEDSSIYLCSGRNTEAFFGQGTRLTVV.